This T cell receptor beta chain originates from a study of T-cell reconstitution after alpha-beta-depleted transplantation in children. This clonotype turned up a few times. Its antigen is unknown. Germline loops: CDR1 DFQATT, CDR2 SNEGSKA (reference sequence). This CDR3 spans 16 amino acids. V gave up 6 bases and J gave up 0 bases; unmatched junction bases: 10. Preparation of the TCRbeta library involved a method that used unique molecular identifiers. MiXCR, run by TCRdb on the PCR reads, gives a single entry per CDR3 protein. The sample yields about 600,000 distinct CDR3 sequences, under 15% seen once. Overall study findings and caveats: Hyperexpanded clones declined; after one year, newly produced T cells mostly supplied diversity.

The chain uses TRBV20-1 and TRBJ2-2; 7 nucleotides align to TRBD2. Here the sequenced sample was PBMCs, mostly from graft donor cells, taken 360 days after TCRalphabeta/CD19-depleted stem cell transplant. The sequence derives from a male patient aged 5 to 17 who had a stem cell transplant for acute myeloid leukemia, so the T cells may come from the graft donor. The CDR3 reads CSANGLDGSNTGELFF. In DNA, the CDR3 is TGCAGTGCCAACGGACTAGATGGGTCGAACACCGGGGAGCTGTTTTTT.